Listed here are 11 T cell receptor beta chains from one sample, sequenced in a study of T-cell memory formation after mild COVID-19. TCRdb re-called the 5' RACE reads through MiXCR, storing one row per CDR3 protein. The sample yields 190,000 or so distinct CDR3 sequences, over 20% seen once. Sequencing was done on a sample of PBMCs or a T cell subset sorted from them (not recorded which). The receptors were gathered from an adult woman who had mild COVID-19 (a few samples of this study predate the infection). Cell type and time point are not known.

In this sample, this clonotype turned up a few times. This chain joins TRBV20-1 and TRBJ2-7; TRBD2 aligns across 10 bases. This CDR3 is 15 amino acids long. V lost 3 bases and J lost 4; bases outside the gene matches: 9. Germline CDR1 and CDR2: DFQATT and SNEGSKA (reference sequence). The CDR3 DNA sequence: TGCAGTGCTAGTGCATCCCTAGCGGGAGAATACGAGCAGTACTTC. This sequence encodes CSASASLAGEYEQYF.

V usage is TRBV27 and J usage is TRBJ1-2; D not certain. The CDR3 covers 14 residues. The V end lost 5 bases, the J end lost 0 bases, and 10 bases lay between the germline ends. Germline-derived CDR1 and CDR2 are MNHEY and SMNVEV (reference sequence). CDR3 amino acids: CASSPRGSNYGYTF. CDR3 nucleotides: TGTGCCAGCAGTCCCCGAGGGTCTAACTATGGCTACACCTTC.

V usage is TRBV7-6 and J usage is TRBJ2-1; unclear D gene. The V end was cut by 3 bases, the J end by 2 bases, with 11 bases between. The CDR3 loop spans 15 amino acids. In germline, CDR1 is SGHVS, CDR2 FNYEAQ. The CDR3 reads CASSLSAVTYNEQFF. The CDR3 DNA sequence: TGTGCCAGCAGCTTGTCTGCGGTGACCTACAATGAGCAGTTCTTC.

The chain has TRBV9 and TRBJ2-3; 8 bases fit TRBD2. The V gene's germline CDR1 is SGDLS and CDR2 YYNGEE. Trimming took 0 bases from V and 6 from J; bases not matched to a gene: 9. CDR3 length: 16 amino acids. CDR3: CASSVAEGLAADTQYF. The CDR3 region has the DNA TGTGCCAGCAGCGTAGCGGAAGGACTAGCCGCCGATACGCAGTATTTT.

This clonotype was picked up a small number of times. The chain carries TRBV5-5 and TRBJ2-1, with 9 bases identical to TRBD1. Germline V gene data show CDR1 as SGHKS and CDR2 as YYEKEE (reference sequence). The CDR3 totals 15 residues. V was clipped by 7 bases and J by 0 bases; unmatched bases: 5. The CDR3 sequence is CASGGQGSSYNEQFF. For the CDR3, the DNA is TGTGCCAGCGGTGGACAGGGGAGCTCCTACAATGAGCAGTTCTTC.

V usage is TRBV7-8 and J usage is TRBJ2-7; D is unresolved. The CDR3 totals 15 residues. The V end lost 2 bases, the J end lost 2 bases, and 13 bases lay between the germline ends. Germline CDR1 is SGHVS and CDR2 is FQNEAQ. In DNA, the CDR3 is TGTGCCAGCAGCTTATTGTCAGGCCAACCCTACGAGCAGTACTTC. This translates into CASSLLSGQPYEQYF. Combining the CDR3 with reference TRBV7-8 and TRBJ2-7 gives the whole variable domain GAGVSQSPRYKVAKRGQDVALRCDPISGHVSLFWYQQALGQGPEFLTYFQNEAQLDKSGLPSDRFFAERPEGSVSTLKIQRTQQEDSAVYLCASSLLSGQPYEQYFGPGTRLTVT.

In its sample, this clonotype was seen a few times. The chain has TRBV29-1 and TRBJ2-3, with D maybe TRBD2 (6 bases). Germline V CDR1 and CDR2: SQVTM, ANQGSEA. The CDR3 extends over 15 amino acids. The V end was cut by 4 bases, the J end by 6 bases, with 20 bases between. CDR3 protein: CSVVVPFPGVDTQYF. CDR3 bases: TGCAGCGTTGTCGTCCCTTTTCCGGGAGTCGATACGCAGTATTTT.

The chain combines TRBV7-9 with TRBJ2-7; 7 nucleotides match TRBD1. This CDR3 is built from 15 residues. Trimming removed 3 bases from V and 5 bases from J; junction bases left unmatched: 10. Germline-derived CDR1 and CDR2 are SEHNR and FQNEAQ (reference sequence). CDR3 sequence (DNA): TGTGCCAGCAGCTTTGGAGGACAGGATTTCCACGAGCAGTACTTC. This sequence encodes CASSFGGQDFHEQYF.

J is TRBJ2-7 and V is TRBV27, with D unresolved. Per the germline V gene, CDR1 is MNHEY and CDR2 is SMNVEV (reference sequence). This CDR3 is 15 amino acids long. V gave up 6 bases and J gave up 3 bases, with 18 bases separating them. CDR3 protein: CASRKAVRGSYEQYF. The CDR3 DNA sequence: TGTGCCAGCAGGAAGGCAGTCCGTGGTAGCTACGAGCAGTACTTC.

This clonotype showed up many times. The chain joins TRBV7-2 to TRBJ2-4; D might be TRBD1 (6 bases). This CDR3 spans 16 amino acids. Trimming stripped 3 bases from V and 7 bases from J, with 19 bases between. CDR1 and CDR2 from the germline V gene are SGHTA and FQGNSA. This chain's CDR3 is CASSFGQGSFFNIQYF. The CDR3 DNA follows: TGTGCCAGCAGCTTTGGTCAGGGGAGTTTTTTCAACATTCAGTACTTC.

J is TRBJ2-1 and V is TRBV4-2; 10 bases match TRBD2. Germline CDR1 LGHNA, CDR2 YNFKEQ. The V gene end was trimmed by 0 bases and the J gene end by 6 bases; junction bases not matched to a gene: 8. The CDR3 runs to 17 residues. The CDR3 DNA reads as TGTGCCAGCAGCCAAGATGGCCTAGCGGGAGTAGTCAATGAGCAGTTCTTC. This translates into CASSQDGLAGVVNEQFF.